This TCR beta chain was observed in a study of blood T cell repertoires in COVID-19. Study in general: Spain, Italy and the United States supplied samples that represented acute and convalescent COVID-19. T cells, B-cell-depleted T cells, or PBMCs provided the cDNA or gDNA that served as material.

Authors' methods: Cell counts per sample came from amplifying reference gene primers. The assay was immunoSEQ multiplex PCR, and TCRdb's table has in-frame clones only and misses some. V and J calls and clone size are as listed in that table; D and trimming were resolved from the DNA. The table has about 32,000 clones, just over 90% seen once. Germline values: CDR1 LNHDA, CDR2 SQIVND (reference sequence). The V and J ends lost 7 bases and 7 bases respectively, with 16 bases between them. This CDR3 contains 13 residues. Sequenced sample: peripheral blood. This chain uses TRBV19 with TRBJ1-2; D unresolved. The receptor was isolated from a man between 60 and 70 years old with acute or convalescent COVID-19. The CDR3 DNA is TGTGCCAGTAAACTCCGGGGTGCCGCTGGCTACACCTTC. It codes for CASKLRGAAGYTF.